Below are 6 T cell receptor beta chains sequenced from a single sample in a study of shared clonotypes between healthy human individuals. The method was immunoSEQ multiplex PCR; TCRdb's version includes in-frame clones alone and lacks a portion of them. Of around 700,000 clones listed, around four fifths are singletons. The specimen sequenced was memory CD4+ T cells sorted from blood. Subset defined: CD45RA-negative fraction. Receptors originate from a woman aged 25 to 39 in good health.

The V call is TRBV10-1, the J call TRBJ2-7; 9 bases agree with TRBD1. J lost 2 bases, V lost 3 bases, and 8 bases had no gene match. Germline assignment: CDR1 WNHNN and CDR2 SYGVQD (reference sequence). This CDR3 spans 16 amino acids. The CDR3 coding sequence is TGCGCCAGCAGTGACTTCTTGGACAGGGGACCCTACGAGCAGTACTTC. It translates to CASSDFLDRGPYEQYF.

This clone was found a few times. The genes are TRBV10-3 and TRBJ2-7, with a possible D match to TRBD2 (6 bases). This CDR3 spans 17 amino acids. Trimming shortened V by 8 bases and J by 5 bases, and 28 bases separated the two germline ends. Germline V CDR1 and CDR2: ENHRY, SYGVKD. The CDR3 DNA is TGTGCCATCGGTCTTGGCCTCAGAAGGGACTCCCCTGACGAGCAGTACTTC. Translating it yields CAIGLGLRRDSPDEQYF.

The chain links TRBV9 to TRBJ1-1, with 9 positions matching TRBD1. The CDR3 is 15 amino acids. Per germline, CDR1 SGDLS and CDR2 YYNGEE. With 3 bases clipped from V and 7 bases from J, the junction kept 10 bases outside the gene matches. The CDR3 DNA sequence: TGTGCCAGCAGCGCAGCGGGACAGGGTATCGATGAAGCTTTCTTT. This codes for CASSAAGQGIDEAFF.

This clone showed up just a few times. Other DNA variants within this sample encode the same CDR3. V and J are TRBV5-1 and TRBJ1-2, with 7 bases identical to TRBD1. The CDR3 is made up of 13 amino acids. The V gene end was trimmed by 4 bases and the J gene end by 5 bases; junction bases not matched to a gene: 5. Per the germline V gene, CDR1 is SGHRS and CDR2 is YFSETQ. The CDR3 DNA follows: TGCGCCAGCAGCGTCCAGGGGGTATATGGCTACACCTTC. Translating it yields CASSVQGVYGYTF.

The chain joins TRBV5-1 to TRBJ2-7; no firm D call. Trimming took off 0 bases at V and 4 bases at J, with 11 bases between the two ends. The CDR3 has 14 residues. From germline, CDR1 is SGHRS and CDR2 YFSETQ. CDR3 sequence: CASSLVGREYEQYF. The CDR3 DNA is TGCGCCAGCAGCTTGGTAGGCAGAGAATACGAGCAGTACTTC. Full variable domain (rest looked up from reference TRBV5-1 and TRBJ2-7): KAGVTQTPRYLIKTRGQQVTLSCSPISGHRSVSWYQQTPGQGLQFLFEYFSETQRNKGNFPGRFSGRQFSNSRSEMNVSTLELGDSALYLCASSLVGREYEQYFGPGTRLTVT.

Concerning this clone: Other DNA sequences within the sample encode an identical CDR3. The chain uses TRBV7-7 and TRBJ2-3; 13 nucleotides match TRBD2. The CDR3 length is 16 residues. Germline CDR1 and CDR2: SSHAT and FNYEAQ (reference sequence). Losses at the gene ends were 5 bases for V and 1 base for J; bases not matched to a gene: 3. Written as DNA, the CDR3 is TGTGCCAGCAGCCTTGGACTAGCGGGGGGCACAGATACGCAGTATTTT. As protein: CASSLGLAGGTDTQYF.